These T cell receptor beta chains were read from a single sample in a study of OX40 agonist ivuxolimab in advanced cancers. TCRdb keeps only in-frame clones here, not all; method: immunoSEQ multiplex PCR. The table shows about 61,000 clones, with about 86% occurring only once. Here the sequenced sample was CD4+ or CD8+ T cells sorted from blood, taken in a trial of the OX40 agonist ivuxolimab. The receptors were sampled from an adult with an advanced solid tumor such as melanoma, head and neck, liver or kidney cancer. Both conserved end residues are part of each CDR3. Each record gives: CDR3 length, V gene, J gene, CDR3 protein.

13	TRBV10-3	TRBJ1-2	CAISDHSNYGYTF
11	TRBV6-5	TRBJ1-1	CASSLRGEAFF
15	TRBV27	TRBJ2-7	CASSRLGTASYEQYF
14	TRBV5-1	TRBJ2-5	CASSSGQGEETQYF
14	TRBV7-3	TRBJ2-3	CASSLSGGTDTQYF
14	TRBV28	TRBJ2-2	CASSSSTYTGELFF
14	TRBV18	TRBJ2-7	CASSPPGLAYEQYF
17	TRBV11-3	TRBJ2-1	CASSVHGGSSSYNEQFF
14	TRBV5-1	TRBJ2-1	CASSLVLAGNEQFF
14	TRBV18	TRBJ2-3	CASSPPTSRDTQYF
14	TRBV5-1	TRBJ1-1	CASSLDSGDTEAFF
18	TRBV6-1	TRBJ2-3	CASSAQGKGISRADTQYF
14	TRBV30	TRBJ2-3	CAWSVKGGTDTQYF
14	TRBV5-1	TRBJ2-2	CASRQDSFAGELFF
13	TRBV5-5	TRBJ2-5	CASSLVAQETQYF
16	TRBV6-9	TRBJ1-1	CATRGYGEGRNTEAFF
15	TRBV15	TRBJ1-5	CATSRETGGWQPQHF
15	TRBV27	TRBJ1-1	CASSLSPGSATEAFF
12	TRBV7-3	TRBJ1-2	CASSLTGLRWSF
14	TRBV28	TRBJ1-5	CASSVPGGNQPQHF
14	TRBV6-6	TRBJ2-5	CASSYSYYQETQYF
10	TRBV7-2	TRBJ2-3	CASSLGTQYF
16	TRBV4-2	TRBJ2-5	CASSPLTSGVPETQYF
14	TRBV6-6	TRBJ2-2	CASRNTGNTGELFF
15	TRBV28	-	CASSNAGEGSYEQYF
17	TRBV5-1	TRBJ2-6	CASSSGTGSSGANVLTF
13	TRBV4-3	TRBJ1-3	CASSQERGNTIYF
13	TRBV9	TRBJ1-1	CASSVGPHTEAFF
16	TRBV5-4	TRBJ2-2	CASSLTGTANTGELFF
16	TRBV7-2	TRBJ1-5	CASSLGGNVGNQPQHF
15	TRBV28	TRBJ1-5	CASSTGQRYNQPQHF
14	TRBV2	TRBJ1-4	CATKKDRVGEKLFF